This is a list of T cell receptor beta chains from one sample in a study of shared clonotypes between healthy human individuals. The assay was immunoSEQ multiplex PCR, and TCRdb's table has in-frame clones only and misses some. The top ten hold 0.52% of the sample, which has over 850,000 clones, about 84% seen once. The sequenced sample was memory CD4+ T cells from PBMCs. These receptors were taken from a man between 18 and 29 years old in good health. Some clones in this sample may be carry-over from other donors' samples. Each CDR3 is given with its conserved first and last residue. D genes are given only for firm matches. Expanded clones get a size class; other rows say once, few or many, or leave the size out.

clone size	CDR3 length	V gene	D gene	J gene	CDR3 protein	CDR3 DNA
once	13	TRBV18	.	TRBJ1-2	CASSPGGDYGYTF	TGTGCCAGCTCACCAGGGGGAGACTATGGCTACACCTTC
.	11	TRBV30	.	TRBJ1-2	CAWSSQGSYTF	TGTGCCTGGAGTTCGCAAGGCAGCTACACCTTC
.	15	TRBV29-1	TRBD1	TRBJ1-2	CSVLTGGSFNYGYTF	TGCAGCGTACTGACAGGGGGAAGTTTTAACTATGGCTACACCTTC
few	13	TRBV19	.	TRBJ1-5	CASSGTSDQPQHF	TGTGCCAGTAGCGGGACCTCAGACCAGCCCCAGCATTTT
.	14	TRBV30	.	TRBJ2-1	CAAVDGSSYNEQFF	TGTGCCGCCGTAGACGGGAGCTCCTACAATGAGCAGTTCTTC
.	13	TRBV18	.	TRBJ2-1	CASSPPSRGEQFF	TGTGCCAGCTCACCACCGTCCCGCGGGGAGCAGTTCTTC
.	15	TRBV5-1	.	TRBJ2-6	CASGLDTSGANVLTF	TGCGCCAGCGGACTCGACACATCTGGGGCCAACGTCCTGACTTTC
.	13	TRBV25-1	TRBD1	TRBJ2-5	CASRQGAKETQYF	TGTGCCAGCAGACAGGGGGCGAAAGAGACCCAGTACTTC
.	14	TRBV11-2	.	TRBJ2-7	CASSASDTVGEQYF	TGTGCCAGCAGCGCCTCAGACACGGTTGGGGAGCAGTACTTC
.	14	TRBV4-1	.	TRBJ1-1	CASSRSHLNTEAFF	TGCGCCAGCAGCCGCTCACACCTGAACACTGAAGCTTTCTTT
.	19	TRBV4-2	.	TRBJ2-2	CASSHSIPGTGSNTGELFF	TGTGCCAGCAGCCACTCCATACCAGGGACTGGATCGAACACCGGGGAGCTGTTTTTT
.	13	TRBV7-2	.	TRBJ1-1	CASSLTPNTEAFF	TGTGCCAGCAGCTTAACGCCGAACACTGAAGCTTTCTTT
.	14	TRBV7-2	.	TRBJ2-7	CATHQTGYHYEQYF	TGTGCCACACACCAAACAGGTTACCACTACGAGCAGTACTTC
.	15	TRBV13	.	TRBJ1-2	CASSQAGGANYGYTF	TGTGCCAGCAGCCAGGCCGGGGGAGCTAACTATGGCTACACCTTC
.	14	TRBV7-6	TRBD2	TRBJ2-7	CASSFNRDYYEQYF	TGTGCCAGCAGTTTCAACCGGGACTACTACGAGCAGTACTTC
.	20	TRBV18	TRBD2	TRBJ2-1	CASSPGPSGRGLQRDHEQFF	TGTGCCAGCTCCCCCGGGCCTAGCGGGAGGGGCCTACAACGTGATCATGAGCAGTTCTTC
.	11	TRBV18	.	TRBJ2-7	CASSRERRQYF	TGTGCCAGCTCGCGGGAAAGGCGGCAGTACTTC
.	17	TRBV2	.	TRBJ2-7	CASSEALIQGGSYEQYF	TGTGCCAGCAGTGAAGCGCTTATCCAGGGGGGATCCTACGAGCAGTACTTC
.	14	TRBV6-5	.	TRBJ2-5	CASSRTGFQETQYF	TGTGCCAGCAGTCGGACTGGATTCCAAGAGACCCAGTACTTC
.	15	TRBV7-9	TRBD2	TRBJ2-7	CASSSLRGGQYEQYF	TGTGCCAGCAGCTCCCTGCGCGGGGGGCAATACGAGCAGTACTTC
.	15	TRBV5-1	TRBD1	TRBJ1-2	CASSLEPGGGYGYTF	TGCGCCAGCAGCTTGGAGCCAGGGGGCGGCTATGGCTACACCTTC
.	16	TRBV6-6	.	TRBJ1-3	CASSLMDVTSGNTIYF	TGTGCCAGCAGCCTCATGGATGTTACCTCTGGAAACACCATATATTTT
.	16	TRBV27	TRBD1	TRBJ1-3	CASSARIRGPGNTIYF	TGTGCCAGCAGTGCCCGAATCAGGGGGCCTGGAAACACCATATATTTT
.	13	TRBV28	.	TRBJ2-7	CASSPDSIYEQYF	TGTGCCAGCAGTCCCGACTCGATCTACGAGCAGTACTTC
.	17	TRBV5-4	.	TRBJ1-2	CASSFDNSGTGGYGYTF	TGTGCCAGCAGCTTTGACAATTCCGGGACGGGGGGCTATGGCTACACCTTC
.	12	TRBV6-1	.	TRBJ1-1	CASRPESPKAFF	TGTGCCAGCCGACCCGAGAGCCCGAAAGCTTTCTTT
.	14	TRBV5-1	.	TRBJ2-1	CASSLVTGDNEQFF	TGCGCCAGCAGTCTAGTGACTGGAGACAATGAGCAGTTCTTC
.	15	TRBV6-5	.	TRBJ1-1	CASSYDQRGRTEAFF	TGTGCCAGCAGTTACGATCAGAGGGGTAGGACTGAAGCTTTCTTT
.	16	TRBV4-3	.	TRBJ1-2	CASSQGAGGSGYGYTF	TGCGCCAGCAGCCAAGGGGCGGGGGGTAGCGGCTATGGCTACACCTTC
.	15	TRBV9	.	TRBJ2-4	CASSPQGEVWNIQYF	TGTGCCAGCAGCCCTCAAGGGGAGGTGTGGAACATTCAGTACTTC
.	16	TRBV19	TRBD2	TRBJ2-5	CASSPRTRGFGETQYF	TGTGCCAGTAGCCCGCGGACTAGAGGATTCGGAGAGACCCAGTACTTC
once	13	TRBV5-8	.	TRBJ1-1	CASSWGADTEAFF	TGTGCCAGCAGCTGGGGCGCCGACACTGAAGCTTTCTTT
.	14	TRBV27	.	TRBJ2-7	CASSLSTGIHEQYF	TGTGCCAGCAGTCTCTCAACAGGGATCCACGAGCAGTACTTC
.	13	TRBV5-1	.	TRBJ2-5	CASSFGQSETQYF	TGCGCCAGCAGCTTCGGACAGTCCGAGACCCAGTACTTC
.	13	TRBV5-4	.	TRBJ1-2	CASSADSNYGYTF	TGTGCCAGCAGCGCGGACAGCAACTATGGCTACACCTTC
.	15	TRBV5-4	TRBD1	TRBJ2-7	CASSEGQGSSYEQYF	TGTGCCAGCAGCGAGGGACAGGGTAGTTCCTACGAGCAGTACTTC
.	16	TRBV13	.	TRBJ1-4	CASSLAGLHPNEKLFF	TGTGCCAGCAGCTTAGCAGGGTTACACCCTAATGAAAAACTGTTTTTT
.	14	TRBV14	.	TRBJ2-5	CASSPRGARETQYF	TGTGCCAGCAGCCCACGGGGGGCTCGGGAGACCCAGTACTTC
once	15	TRBV7-3	TRBD2	TRBJ2-3	CASSLTGTSLDTQYF	TGTGCCAGCAGCTTAACCGGGACTAGCTTAGATACGCAGTATTTT
.	11	TRBV7-9	.	TRBJ2-3	CASSSTDTQYF	TGTGCCAGCAGTTCTACAGATACGCAGTATTTT
.	16	TRBV28	TRBD1	TRBJ1-5	CASRWTGYRSNQPQHF	TGTGCCAGCAGATGGACAGGGTATAGGAGCAATCAGCCCCAGCATTTT
.	15	TRBV5-6	.	TRBJ1-6	CASSSRGIKYSPLHF	TGTGCCAGCAGCTCCCGGGGGATTAAGTATTCACCCCTCCACTTT
.	15	TRBV28	.	TRBJ1-3	CASRPTGASGNTIYF	TGTGCCAGCAGGCCGACGGGGGCTTCTGGAAACACCATATATTTT
.	14	TRBV19	TRBD1	TRBJ2-7	CASSPRGQDYEQYF	TGTGCCAGTAGTCCACGCGGACAGGACTACGAGCAGTACTTC
.	17	TRBV7-8	.	TRBJ2-7	CASSFGRGVISSYEQYF	TGTGCCAGCAGCTTCGGCAGGGGGGTTATCAGCTCCTACGAGCAGTACTTC
.	15	TRBV7-9	TRBD2	TRBJ2-1	CASSGSGSSYNEQFF	TGTGCCAGCAGCGGTAGCGGGAGCTCCTACAATGAGCAGTTCTTC
.	15	TRBV7-7	.	TRBJ2-5	CASSLGSGESRDQYF	TGTGCCAGCAGCTTAGGTTCGGGTGAATCAAGAGACCAGTACTTC
.	17	TRBV28	.	TRBJ1-1	CASSFLVGLKGNTEAFF	TGTGCCAGCAGTTTCTTAGTGGGTCTCAAAGGGAACACTGAAGCTTTCTTT
.	14	TRBV7-2	.	TRBJ2-3	CASSPLISSDTQYF	TGTGCCAGCAGCCCCCTTATTTCTTCAGATACGCAGTATTTT
.	15	TRBV13	TRBD2	TRBJ2-3	CASSPLAGSADTQYF	TGTGCCAGCAGCCCACTAGCGGGGAGTGCAGATACGCAGTATTTT
.	16	TRBV19	TRBD2	TRBJ2-1	CASSIVLAGGGNEQFF	TGTGCCAGTAGTATAGTCCTAGCGGGAGGCGGCAATGAGCAGTTCTTC
.	13	TRBV5-1	.	TRBJ2-7	CASSPGTTYEQYF	TGCGCCAGCAGCCCTGGGACCACCTACGAGCAGTACTTC
.	17	TRBV11-2	TRBD2	TRBJ2-5	CASSLVGTSGGQETQYF	TGTGCCAGCAGCTTAGTCGGGACTAGCGGGGGGCAAGAGACCCAGTACTTC
.	13	TRBV7-2	.	TRBJ2-7	CASSSERAYEQYF	TGTGCCAGCAGCTCCGAGCGGGCCTACGAGCAGTACTTC
.	14	TRBV7-3	.	TRBJ2-2	CASSPDSFSGELFF	TGTGCCAGCAGCCCCGACTCCTTCTCGGGGGAGCTGTTTTTT